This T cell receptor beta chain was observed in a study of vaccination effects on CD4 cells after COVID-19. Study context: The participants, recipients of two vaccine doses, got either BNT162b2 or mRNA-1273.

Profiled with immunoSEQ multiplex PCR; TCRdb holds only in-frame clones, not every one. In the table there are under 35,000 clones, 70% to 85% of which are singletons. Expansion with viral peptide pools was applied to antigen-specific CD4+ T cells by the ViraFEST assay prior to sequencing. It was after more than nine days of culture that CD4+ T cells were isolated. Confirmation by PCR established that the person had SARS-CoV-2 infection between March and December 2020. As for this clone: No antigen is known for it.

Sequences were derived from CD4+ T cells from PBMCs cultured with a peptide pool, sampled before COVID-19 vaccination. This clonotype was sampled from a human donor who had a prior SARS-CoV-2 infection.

The CDR3 sequence: CASSLDPPGQGWNEQFF. Written as DNA, the CDR3 is TGCGCCAGCAGCTTGGACCCACCGGGACAGGGGTGGAATGAGCAGTTCTTC. V gene TRBV5-1 combines with J gene TRBJ2-1; 10 bases map to TRBD1. Germline V gene data show CDR1 as SGHRS and CDR2 as YFSETQ. The CDR3 has 17 amino acids. J lost 7 bases, V lost 0 bases, and 10 bases had no gene match.